The rows below give T cell receptor beta chains drawn from one sample of a study of shared clonotypes between healthy human individuals. TCRdb's table, derived via immunoSEQ multiplex PCR, lists solely in-frame clones and lacks some. The repertoire holds millions of clones, with about 92% as singletons. The source material was naive CD4+ T cells sorted from blood. The receptors shown here come from a man aged 18 to 35 in good health. CDR3s leave out the opening cysteine and the closing phenylalanine or tryptophan. The order of the fields is V gene, J gene, CDR3 protein.

>TRBV4-1|TRBJ1-5
ASSQVVAMNQPQH
>TRBV4-1|TRBJ1-4
ASSPARVGEEKLF
>TRBV2|TRBJ1-6
ASSEGTDLNSPLH
>TRBV6-5|TRBJ1-6
ASARDRGQSSPLH
>TRBV27|TRBJ2-1
ASSSASLAGPGNEQF
>TRBV21-1|TRBJ2-7
ASSKRTGVEEQY
>TRBV10-3|TRBJ2-5
AISQTRETQY
>TRBV6-5|TRBJ2-7
ASSTRRTYEQY
>TRBV2|TRBJ2-1
ASSLARGDEQF
>TRBV7-2|TRBJ1-6
ASSRQNSPLH
>TRBV5-1|TRBJ2-7
ASSAQSRGTSHEQY
>TRBV2|TRBJ2-3
ASRASGSSTDTQY
>TRBV5-5|TRBJ1-5
ASSLGQTWGQPQH
>TRBV5-1|TRBJ1-2
ASREPSRGYT
>TRBV12-2|TRBJ2-1
ASRLAVGRGNNEQF
>TRBV5-1|TRBJ2-5
ASSLGTSGGAYQETQY
>TRBV19|TRBJ2-3
ASSTGVADTQY
>TRBV4-1|TRBJ2-2
ASSQEGGQAPSTGELF
>TRBV5-1|TRBJ2-1
ASSQGTGSSYNEQF
>TRBV7-9|TRBJ1-2
ASSLDSPGYT
>TRBV5-1|TRBJ2-6
ARRTFHTTVSGANVLT
>TRBV7-2|TRBJ2-5
ASSLVLAGGRETQY
>TRBV6-6|TRBJ1-3
ASAGTGGNTIY
>TRBV25-1|TRBJ2-3
ASSSRLSTDTQY
>TRBV6-6|TRBJ1-4
ASSYSRGGVEKLF
>TRBV30|TRBJ2-1
AWGYGTTSSYNEQF
>TRBV18|TRBJ2-3
ASSPGADTQY
>TRBV2|TRBJ2-7
ASSADGEQY
>TRBV6-7|TRBJ1-5
ASSPRDRDQPQH
>TRBV2|TRBJ2-3
ASRPTGGPSTDTQY
>TRBV25-1|TRBJ2-7
ASSRPGTESREQY
>TRBV4-3|TRBJ1-4
ASSQDEGWGEKLF
>TRBV4-3|TRBJ1-5
ASSQEKGYQPQH
>TRBV27|TRBJ2-5
ASSLSSREETQY
>TRBV7-2|TRBJ1-3
ASSLNQGNTIY
>TRBV28|TRBJ1-5
ASSLQGSKPQH
>TRBV27|TRBJ2-1
ASSLSWLAGANEQF
>TRBV9|TRBJ1-5
ASSVEAESKPQH
>TRBV27|TRBJ1-3
ASSGTGSGNTIY
>TRBV9|TRBJ1-4
ASSVEGSPNEKLF
>TRBV7-6|TRBJ1-1
ASSQSPGPYVGAF
>TRBV5-1|TRBJ1-2
ASSPQVIGNYGYT
>TRBV6-1|TRBJ1-1
ASPLDQSYTEAF
>TRBV7-2|TRBJ2-1
ASSLSGTIDNGQF
>TRBV28|TRBJ1-6
ASSLVKYNSPLH
>TRBV6-5|TRBJ2-1
ASSYDWTPYNEQF
>TRBV6-5|TRBJ1-5
ASSRDRGPYQPQH
>TRBV4-2|TRBJ1-6
ASSFAITAYNSPLH
>TRBV18|TRBJ2-7
ASSKTAYEQY
>TRBV28|TRBJ1-1
ASTDEGEAF
>TRBV6-4|TRBJ2-3
ASSESGTDTQY
>TRBV5-1|TRBJ1-2
ASSLAGQADGYT
>TRBV2|TRBJ2-1
ASSGLGVAGGYNEQF
>TRBV5-1|TRBJ2-4
ASSPRGGGRAKNIQY
>TRBV30|TRBJ1-1
AWSLDRGNTEAF
>TRBV6-5|TRBJ1-1
ASSYPGLVEAF